A single sample is the source of the 3 T cell receptor beta chains below, sequenced in a study of blood T cell repertoires in COVID-19. Sequenced by immunoSEQ multiplex PCR; TCRdb stores in-frame clones only, minus some. The table has around 200,000 clones, 75% to 85% seen once. The material sequenced was PBMCs or T cells enriched from blood (not recorded which). These TCRs come from a man between 35 and 55 years old who had recovered from COVID-19.

The J gene is TRBJ1-3, the V gene TRBV6-5; the D gene is possibly TRBD1 (5 bases). The CDR3 totals 14 residues. V was pared by 5 bases and J by 2 bases, with 10 bases between. Per the germline V gene, CDR1 is MNHEY and CDR2 is SVGAGI. The CDR3 here is CASSRQRPGNTIYF. The CDR3 coding sequence is TGTGCCAGCAGTCGACAGCGCCCTGGAAACACCATATATTTT.

CDR3 coding DNA: TGTGCCAGCAGCCAATCCCCAGGAGGGGGCTACACCTTC. This translates into CASSQSPGGGYTF. The chain links TRBV7-6 to TRBJ1-2; no clear D gene. CDR3 size: 13 residues. V was trimmed by 5 bases and J by 8 bases, leaving 15 bases between them. Germline V CDR1 and CDR2: SGHVS, FNYEAQ.

The genes are TRBV6-5 and TRBJ1-1, with a tentative D call TRBD1 (5 bases). From germline, CDR1 is MNHEY and CDR2 SVGAGI. V lost 7 bases and J 3 bases, leaving 15 bases between the germline ends. The CDR3 totals 14 residues. The chain's CDR3 is CASKRGWQDTEAFF. The CDR3 DNA sequence: TGTGCCAGCAAAAGGGGTTGGCAGGACACTGAAGCTTTCTTT.